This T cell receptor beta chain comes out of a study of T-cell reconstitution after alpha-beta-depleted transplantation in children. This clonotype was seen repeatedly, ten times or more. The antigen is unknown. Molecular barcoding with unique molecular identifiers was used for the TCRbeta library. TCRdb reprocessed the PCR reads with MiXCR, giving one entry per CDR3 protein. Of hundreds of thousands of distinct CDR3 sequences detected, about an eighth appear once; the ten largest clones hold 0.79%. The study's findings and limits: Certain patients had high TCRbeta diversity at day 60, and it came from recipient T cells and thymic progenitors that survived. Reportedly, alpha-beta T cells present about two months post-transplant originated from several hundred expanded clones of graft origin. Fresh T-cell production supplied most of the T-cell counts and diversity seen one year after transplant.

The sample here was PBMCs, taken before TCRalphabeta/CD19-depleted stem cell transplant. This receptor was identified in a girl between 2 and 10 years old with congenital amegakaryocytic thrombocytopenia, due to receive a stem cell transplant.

In DNA form, the CDR3 reads TGCGCCAGCAGCCATACCTATGGCTACACCTTC. Its translation is CASSHTYGYTF. The V call is TRBV5-1, the J call TRBJ1-2; no clear D. The germline gives CDR1 SGHRS, CDR2 YFSETQ. V dropped 4 bases and J dropped 4 bases, with 5 bases sitting between them. The CDR3 runs 11 residues.